Listed here are 8 T cell receptor beta chains from one sample, sequenced in a study of T cell responses to AZD1222 COVID-19 vaccine. Here immunoSEQ multiplex PCR was the method, and the copy in TCRdb shows in-frame clones only, minus some. The data hold more than 140,000 clones, with roughly 89% observed a single time. Sequenced material: peripheral blood, taken on day 0 of AZD1222 vaccination. These receptors were obtained from an adult in good health.

The V and J genes are TRBV9 and TRBJ1-1; a possible D gene is TRBD1 (5 bases). This CDR3 has 15 amino acids. Trimming took 4 bases from V and 2 from J, leaving 15 bases between them. The V gene's germline CDR1 is SGDLS and CDR2 YYNGEE. CDR3 residues: CASSPPRGENTEAFF. The CDR3 nucleotides are TGTGCCAGCAGCCCGCCCCGAGGGGAAAACACTGAAGCTTTCTTT.

The chain uses TRBV28 and TRBJ1-3, with TRBD1 identical over 7 bases. The V segment lost 8 bases and the J segment 0 bases; nucleotides outside the gene matches: 7. The CDR3 totals 15 residues. Germline assignment: CDR1 MDHEN and CDR2 SYDVKM. The DNA of the CDR3 is TGTGCCAGCGGCCGGACAGGATCCTCTGGAAACACCATATATTTT. Encoded protein: CASGRTGSSGNTIYF.

The V gene is TRBV6-2 or TRBV6-3, the J gene TRBJ2-2; D remains unclear. The ends were cut back, 3 bases at V and 7 bases at J, with 9 bases in the middle. Germline V lookup: CDR1 MNHEY, CDR2 SVGEGT. The CDR3 spans 13 residues. CDR3 protein: CASSYGWIGELFF. DNA for the CDR3: TGTGCCAGCAGTTATGGGTGGATCGGGGAGCTGTTTTTT.

This sequence joins TRBV19 and TRBJ1-4; a possible D gene is TRBD1 (5 bases). This CDR3 has 14 residues. Per the germline V gene, CDR1 is LNHDA and CDR2 is SQIVND (reference sequence). V shed 7 bases and J shed 10 bases, with 19 bases lying between them. CDR3 nucleotide sequence: TGTGCCAGTATGGCGGGACGTCTTTTCGGAAAACTGTTTTTT. This codes for CASMAGRLFGKLFF.

The rearrangement uses TRBV11-3 and TRBJ2-1, with 9 bases matching TRBD2. This CDR3 comprises 14 residues. Trimming at V came to 4 bases and at J to 9 bases, leaving 7 bases not matched to a gene. CDR1 is SGHNT and CDR2 is YENEEA in the germline V gene. The CDR3 is CASSSLAGESEQFF. CDR3 sequence (DNA): TGTGCCAGCAGCTCATTAGCGGGAGAGAGTGAGCAGTTCTTC.

The chain joins TRBV13 to TRBJ2-7, with 7 bases aligning to TRBD1. Germline CDR1 PRHDT, CDR2 FYEKMQ (reference sequence). Trimming removed 4 bases from V and 5 bases from J; junction bases left unmatched: 5. The CDR3 consists of 13 residues. The DNA for the CDR3 is TGTGCCAGCAGCTCCCGGGACAGTCACGAGCAGTACTTC. It is translated as CASSSRDSHEQYF.

The chain employs TRBV11-3 and TRBJ1-6; TRBD1 is a possible D gene (6 bases). The V gene lost 1 base and the J gene lost 7 bases, with 14 bases spanning the gap. The germline CDR1 and CDR2 sequences are SGHNT and YENEEA. The CDR3 consists of 16 residues. This CDR3 is CASSLVGGGRNSPLHF. The CDR3 nucleotides read TGTGCCAGCAGCTTAGTTGGCGGGGGGCGGAATTCACCCCTCCACTTT.

This chain joins TRBV28 and TRBJ1-5; D perhaps matches TRBD1 (5 bases). V gave up 5 bases and J gave up 6 bases, with 20 bases separating them. Germline V CDR1 and CDR2: MDHEN, SYDVKM. There are 16 residues in the CDR3. The CDR3 DNA follows: TGTGCCAGCAGTCCTGAACCACGTCGGGGCGGTCAGCCCCAGCATTTT. Residues: CASSPEPRRGGQPQHF.